This T cell receptor beta chain was sequenced for a study of identical twins. Notes on the study in general: Whereas memory repertoires showed no such difference, abundant cord blood beta clonotypes carried fewer insertions. Analyses of zero insertions could be partly confounded by invariant MAIT and iNKT cells.

TCRdb analysed the 5' RACE reads with MiXCR anew, one entry per CDR3 protein. The data hold hundreds of thousands of distinct CDR3 sequences, with approximately 7.3% observed a single time. The germline CDR1 and CDR2 sequences are MNHEY and SMNVEV (reference sequence). This CDR3 is built from 14 residues. V was trimmed by 6 bases and J by 6 bases, leaving 12 bases between them. Only a few counts were recorded for this clonotype. Its specificity is unknown. These sequences were also reported in another study, on yellow fever vaccine responses in identical twins.

This sequence was found in a woman in her late teens or twenties in good health. The sample consisted of CD8+ T cells sorted from blood. This sequence joins TRBV27 and TRBJ1-6, with D unresolved. As DNA, the CDR3 is TGTGCCAGCAGCTACCAGTGGCTTAATTCACCCCTCCACTTT. Protein product: CASSYQWLNSPLHF.